A selection of T cell receptor beta chains follows, all from one sample in a study of shared clonotypes between healthy human individuals. Assay used: immunoSEQ multiplex PCR; TCRdb lists only in-frame clones, some missing. The sample lists hundreds of thousands of clones, about 74% occurring once. Source material: memory CD4+ T cells sorted from blood. These receptor sequences come from a woman aged 25 to 39 in good health. Each CDR3 is given with its conserved first and last residue. A D gene is named only where the DNA matches it firmly. Part of the rows lack a size; the others show once, few, many or a class for expanded clones.

d_gene,v_gene,j_gene,abundance,CDR3aa,CDR3nt
NA,TRBV7-2,TRBJ2-3,NA,CASSSYPTDTQYF,TGTGCCAGCAGCTCCTACCCCACAGATACGCAGTATTTT
NA,TRBV6-6,TRBJ1-5,NA,CASSYSYHQPQHF,TGTGCCAGCAGTTACTCGTATCATCAGCCCCAGCATTTT
TRBD2,TRBV18,TRBJ2-2,NA,CASSPGTSGSNPGELFF,TGTGCCAGCTCACCAGGGACTAGCGGGAGTAATCCCGGGGAGCTGTTTTTT
NA,TRBV7-3,TRBJ2-5,once,CASSLSGETQYF,TGTGCCAGCAGCTTAAGTGGGGAGACCCAGTACTTC
TRBD1,TRBV28,TRBJ2-4,NA,CASTQTGTGTKNIQYF,TGTGCCAGCACCCAAACCGGGACAGGGACAAAAAACATTCAGTACTTC
NA,TRBV4-1,TRBJ2-1,once,CASSQDPANAYNEQFF,TGCGCCAGCAGCCAAGATCCCGCCAATGCATACAATGAGCAGTTCTTC
NA,TRBV5-1,TRBJ2-4,NA,CASSLEAIKNIQYF,TGCGCCAGCAGCTTGGAGGCAATAAAAAACATTCAGTACTTC
NA,TRBV6-5,TRBJ2-3,NA,CASSYGWGGTDTQYF,TGTGCCAGCAGTTACGGTTGGGGTGGCACAGATACGCAGTATTTT
NA,TRBV2,TRBJ2-1,few,CASSRGIQFF,TGTGCCAGCAGTCGGGGAATACAGTTCTTC
NA,TRBV25-1,TRBJ2-1,NA,CASSEWTLAPYNEQFF,TGTGCCAGCAGTGAATGGACCCTAGCGCCCTACAATGAGCAGTTCTTC
NA,TRBV29-1,TRBJ1-5,NA,CSVEGGSNQPQHF,TGCAGCGTTGAAGGGGGGAGCAATCAGCCCCAGCATTTT
TRBD2,TRBV5-1,TRBJ2-7,NA,CASSLAGTSGYEQYF,TGCGCCAGCAGCTTAGCCGGGACTAGCGGTTACGAGCAGTACTTC
NA,TRBV5-4,TRBJ2-4,NA,CASSPAGTSKNIQYF,TGTGCCAGCAGCCCGGCGGGGACATCCAAAAACATTCAGTACTTC
NA,TRBV29-1,TRBJ2-5,NA,CSGGIGETQYF,TGCAGCGGCGGAATAGGGGAGACCCAGTACTTC
TRBD1,TRBV27,TRBJ1-2,NA,CASSFKLGQGGGYTF,TGTGCCAGCAGTTTTAAGTTAGGACAGGGGGGAGGCTACACCTTC
NA,TRBV2,TRBJ2-1,NA,CASNQYNEQFF,TGTGCCAGCAACCAGTACAATGAGCAGTTCTTC
NA,TRBV19,TRBJ1-1,few,CASSTGGTANTEAFF,TGTGCCAGTAGTACGGGGGGGACGGCGAACACTGAAGCTTTCTTT
TRBD1,TRBV5-1,TRBJ1-1,once,CASHPGQAMNTEAFF,TGCGCCAGCCACCCGGGACAGGCAATGAACACTGAAGCTTTCTTT
TRBD1,TRBV5-5,TRBJ2-6,NA,CASSLETGGSGANVLTF,TGTGCCAGCAGCTTGGAGACAGGGGGCTCTGGGGCCAACGTCCTGACTTTC
NA,TRBV11-2,TRBJ2-1,many,CASTFLASYNEQFF,TGTGCCAGCACCTTTTTAGCATCCTACAATGAGCAGTTCTTC
NA,TRBV5-5,TRBJ1-5,NA,CASSPDSDQPQHF,TGTGCCAGCAGCCCTGACAGCGATCAGCCCCAGCATTTT
TRBD2,TRBV5-8,TRBJ2-1,NA,CASIHQSGLVLLGQFF,TGTGCCAGCATACATCAGTCGGGACTAGTTTTGTTAGGGCAGTTCTTC
NA,TRBV14,TRBJ2-5,NA,CASSQARFQSAQYF,TGTGCCAGCAGCCAAGCCCGGTTTCAAAGTGCCCAGTACTTC
NA,TRBV28,TRBJ1-1,NA,CASSWGRGGNTEAFF,TGTGCCAGCAGTTGGGGCAGGGGTGGGAACACTGAAGCTTTCTTT
NA,TRBV7-2,TRBJ1-5,few,CASSLVVGSNQPQHF,TGTGCCAGCAGCTTAGTGGTGGGCTCCAATCAGCCCCAGCATTTT
NA,TRBV7-6,TRBJ1-3,NA,CASSPVTLNSGNTIYF,TGTGCCAGCAGCCCCGTAACTCTGAACTCTGGAAACACCATATATTTT
NA,TRBV4-1,TRBJ2-1,NA,CASSQVSVSYNEQFF,TGCGCCAGCAGCCAAGTCAGCGTCTCCTACAATGAGCAGTTCTTC
NA,TRBV7-3,TRBJ2-1,NA,CASSSYIEQFF,TGTGCCAGCAGCAGTTACATCGAGCAGTTCTTC
NA,TRBV6-1,TRBJ2-5,NA,CASSENRGGETQYF,TGTGCCAGCAGTGAAAACAGAGGAGGAGAGACCCAGTACTTC
NA,TRBV9,TRBJ1-5,NA,CASSEQFEQPQHF,TGTGCCAGCAGCGAGCAATTCGAGCAGCCCCAGCATTTT
TRBD1,TRBV6-1,TRBJ2-7,NA,CASSDRGFVYF,TGTGCCAGCAGCGACAGGGGGTTCGTGTACTTC
NA,TRBV19,TRBJ1-1,few,CASSIGRNTEAFF,TGTGCCAGTAGTATAGGGAGGAACACTGAAGCTTTCTTT
NA,TRBV7-8,TRBJ1-1,NA,CASSGQDNTEAFF,TGTGCCAGCAGCGGGCAGGATAACACTGAAGCTTTCTTT
TRBD2,TRBV6-5,TRBJ2-5,NA,CASSYSAGGPGETQYF,TGTGCCAGCAGTTACTCTGCGGGAGGGCCGGGGGAGACCCAGTACTTC
TRBD2,TRBV5-4,TRBJ2-7,once,CASSLKLAGVDEQYF,TGTGCCAGCAGCTTAAAACTAGCGGGAGTCGACGAGCAGTACTTC
NA,TRBV30,TRBJ2-7,NA,CAWSAIYEQYF,TGTGCCTGGAGCGCGATCTACGAGCAGTACTTC
NA,TRBV5-5,TRBJ1-2,once,CASSLGAGDYGYTF,TGTGCCAGCAGCTTGGGAGCCGGGGACTATGGCTACACCTTC
NA,TRBV5-8,TRBJ2-7,NA,CASTRGWQFYEQYF,TGTGCCAGCACCCGGGGGTGGCAATTCTACGAGCAGTACTTC
TRBD1,TRBV5-1,TRBJ2-7,few,CASSRAGTGGLRNYEQYF,TGCGCCAGCAGCCGGGCCGGGACAGGGGGGTTACGGAACTACGAGCAGTACTTC
TRBD2,TRBV4-1,TRBJ2-7,NA,CASSHDLPGLAGGPIEQYF,TGCGCCAGCAGCCATGATCTTCCGGGACTAGCGGGAGGGCCCATCGAGCAGTACTTC
TRBD1,TRBV29-1,TRBJ1-2,few,CSVVPGGGGYTF,TGCAGCGTTGTCCCAGGGGGAGGGGGCTACACCTTC
TRBD2,TRBV20-1,TRBJ2-7,few,CSGAGGYEQYF,TGCAGCGGAGCGGGAGGGTACGAGCAGTACTTC
NA,TRBV11-2,TRBJ2-3,once,CASSLGYRETDTQYF,TGTGCCAGCAGCTTAGGATACAGGGAAACAGATACGCAGTATTTT
NA,TRBV7-9,TRBJ1-2,NA,CASSFGLWQAGDGYTF,TGTGCCAGCAGCTTTGGGCTCTGGCAGGCTGGGGATGGCTACACCTTC
NA,TRBV6-5,TRBJ2-1,once,CASTDRDFYNEQFF,TGTGCCAGCACCGACCGGGACTTTTACAATGAGCAGTTCTTC
TRBD2,TRBV2,TRBJ2-7,few,CASSGSLYEQYF,TGTGCCAGTAGCGGGAGTCTCTACGAGCAGTACTTC
TRBD2,TRBV19,TRBJ2-5,NA,CASRRVGTSGRMGTQYF,TGTGCCAGTAGAAGGGTTGGGACTAGCGGGAGGATGGGGACCCAGTACTTC
TRBD2,TRBV5-1,TRBJ2-1,NA,CASSFSSGRGNEQFF,TGCGCCAGCAGCTTTTCTAGCGGGAGGGGCAATGAGCAGTTCTTC
TRBD2,TRBV10-3,TRBJ2-7,NA,CAIGRTSDSYEQYF,TGTGCCATCGGCCGGACTAGCGACTCCTACGAGCAGTACTTC
NA,TRBV4-1,TRBJ2-5,NA,CASSHEETQYF,TGCGCCAGCAGCCATGAAGAGACCCAGTACTTC
NA,TRBV11-3,TRBJ2-2,NA,CASSLDRGTAPGELFF,TGTGCCAGCAGCTTAGATCGCGGGACGGCCCCCGGGGAGCTGTTTTTT
NA,TRBV2,TRBJ1-2,NA,CASSVLAGTPAGYTF,TGTGCCAGCAGTGTCCTGGCAGGGACTCCGGCTGGCTACACCTTC
NA,TRBV5-1,TRBJ2-1,NA,CASSLSTRPDNEQFF,TGCGCCAGCAGCTTGTCGACCCGTCCGGACAATGAGCAGTTCTTC
NA,TRBV11-3,TRBJ2-1,NA,CASSQVGGNEQFF,TGTGCCAGCAGCCAGGTGGGAGGCAATGAGCAGTTCTTC
NA,TRBV15,TRBJ2-7,NA,CATSSHVSYEQYF,TGTGCCACCAGCAGTCATGTCTCCTACGAGCAGTACTTC